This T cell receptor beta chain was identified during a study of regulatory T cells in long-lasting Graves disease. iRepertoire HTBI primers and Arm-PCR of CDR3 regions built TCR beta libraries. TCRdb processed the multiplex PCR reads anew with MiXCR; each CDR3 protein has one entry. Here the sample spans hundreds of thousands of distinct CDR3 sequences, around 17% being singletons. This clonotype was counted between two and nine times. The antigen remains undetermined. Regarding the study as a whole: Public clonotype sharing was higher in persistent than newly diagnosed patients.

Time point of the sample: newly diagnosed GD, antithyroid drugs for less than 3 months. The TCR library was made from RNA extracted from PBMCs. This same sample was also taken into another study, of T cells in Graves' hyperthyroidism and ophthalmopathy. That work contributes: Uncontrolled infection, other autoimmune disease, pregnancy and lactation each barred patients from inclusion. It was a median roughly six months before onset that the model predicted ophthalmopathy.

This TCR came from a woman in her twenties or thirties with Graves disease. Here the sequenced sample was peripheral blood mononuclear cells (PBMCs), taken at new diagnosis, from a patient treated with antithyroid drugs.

CDR3 residues: CLIEQGAYTDTQYF. The DNA of the CDR3 is TGTCTCATCGAGCAGGGGGCATACACAGATACGCAGTATTTT. The J gene is TRBJ2-3, the V gene TRBV6-2 or TRBV6-3, with TRBD1 identical over 8 bases. Per the germline V gene, CDR1 is MNHEY and CDR2 is SVGEGT. This CDR3 comprises 14 residues.